This TCR beta chain was sequenced for a study of cytotoxic CD8 clonotypes in ibrutinib-treated CLL. Sequencing was performed with immunoSEQ multiplex PCR; in TCRdb, only in-frame clones are kept and a portion is missing. The sample carries some 200,000 clones, roughly 77% recorded once. This CDR3 has 15 amino acids. Germline V gives CDR1 KGHSH, CDR2 LQKENI. V was clipped by 2 bases and J by 4 bases; unmatched bases: 7. The receptor was derived from a human donor with chronic lymphocytic leukemia. The specimen comprised PBMCs, sampled after 12 months of ibrutinib treatment. The rearrangement links TRBV18 to TRBJ2-5, with 7 bases matching TRBD1. As DNA, the CDR3 is TGTGCCAGCTCACCAAAGTTAGGGGGCGGAGAGACCCAGTACTTC. Translated, it gives CASSPKLGGGETQYF.